This T cell receptor beta chain was recovered during a study of cytomegalovirus exposure and HLA in healthy donors. Study-level background: About 85 million unique TCR sequences came from HLA-typed donors in an early release.

A word on this clone: The target antigen is unknown.

PCR primers comprised 60 Vbeta and 13 Jbeta primers. Here immunoSEQ multiplex PCR was the method, and the copy in TCRdb shows in-frame clones only, minus some. The data show about 94,000 clones, 81% seen once. All donors participated as healthy donors of bone marrow. General observations from the study: A later analysis showed that HLA-associated TCR beta chains had undergone more clonal expansion than equally common others. For most TCR beta V segments, an earlier analysis put the productive rate at about 87% or about 30% of the time.

The CDR3 covers 15 residues. Per the germline V gene, CDR1 is MNHEY and CDR2 is SVGAGI. J was trimmed by 0 bases and V by 6 bases; bases with no gene match: 5. J is TRBJ2-7 and V is TRBV6-5; 10 nucleotides align to TRBD1. The sequencing input was PBMCs. The sequence was collected from a human donor in good health. Here the CDR3 reads CASSSGTGDSYEQYF. CDR3 nucleotides: TGTGCCAGCAGCTCCGGGACAGGGGACTCCTACGAGCAGTACTTC.